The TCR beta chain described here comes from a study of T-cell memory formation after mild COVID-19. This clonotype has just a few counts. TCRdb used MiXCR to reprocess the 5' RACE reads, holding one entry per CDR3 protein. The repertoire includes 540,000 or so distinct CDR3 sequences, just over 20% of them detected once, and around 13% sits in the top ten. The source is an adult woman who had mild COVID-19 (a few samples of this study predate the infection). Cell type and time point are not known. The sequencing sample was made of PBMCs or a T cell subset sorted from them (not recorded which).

CDR3 coding DNA: TGTGCCAGCAGCGTCACGGGTCATACCGAGGCAGATACGCAGTATTTT. The encoded protein is CASSVTGHTEADTQYF. This chain connects TRBV9 to TRBJ2-3; no firm D call. CDR3 size: 16 residues. The germline gives CDR1 SGDLS, CDR2 YYNGEE. V was clipped by 2 bases and J by 4 bases, with 17 bases between them. The full variable domain, rest sourced from reference TRBV9 and TRBJ2-3, is DSGVTQTPKHLITATGQRVTLRCSPRSGDLSVYWYQQSLDQGLQFLIQYYNGEERAKGNILERFSAQQFPDLHSELNLSSLELGDSALYFCASSVTGHTEADTQYFGPGTRLTVL.